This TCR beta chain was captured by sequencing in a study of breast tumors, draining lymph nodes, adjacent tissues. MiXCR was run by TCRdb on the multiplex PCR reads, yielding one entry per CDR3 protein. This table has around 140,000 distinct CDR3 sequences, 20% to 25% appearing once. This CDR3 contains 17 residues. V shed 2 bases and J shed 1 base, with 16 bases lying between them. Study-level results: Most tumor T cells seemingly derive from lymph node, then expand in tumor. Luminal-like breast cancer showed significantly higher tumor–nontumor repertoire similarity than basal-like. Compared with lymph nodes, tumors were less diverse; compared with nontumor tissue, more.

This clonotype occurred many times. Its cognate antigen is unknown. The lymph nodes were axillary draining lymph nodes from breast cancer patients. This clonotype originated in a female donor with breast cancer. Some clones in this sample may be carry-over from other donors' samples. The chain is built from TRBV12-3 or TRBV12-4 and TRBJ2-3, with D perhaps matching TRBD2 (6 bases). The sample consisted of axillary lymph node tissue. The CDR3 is CASSLKEGLGGTDTQYF. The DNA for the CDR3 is TGTGCCAGCAGTTTAAAGGAGGGATTGGGTGGCACAGATACGCAGTATTTT.